The source of this T cell receptor beta chain is a study of cytomegalovirus exposure and HLA in healthy donors. Study-wide results and caveats: CMV antigen specificity of a few CMV-associated chains was confirmed in vitro.

Comment on this clone: What it binds is not known.

The PCR used 60 Vbeta and 13 Jbeta primers. Produced via immunoSEQ multiplex PCR; TCRdb's table is partial and in-frame only. The sample's table shows around 48,000 clones. Germline V lookup: CDR1 LNHDA, CDR2 SQIVND (reference sequence). Trimming removed 5 bases from V and 1 base from J, with 8 bases in between. The CDR3 contains 13 residues. The V and J genes are TRBV19 and TRBJ2-5; D not resolved. Sequencing used PBMCs. The clonotype originates from a female donor in good health and CMV-seronegative. The CDR3 DNA reads TGTGCCAGTAGTTCAAGCCGCCAAGAGACCCAGTACTTC. Translation gives CASSSSRQETQYF.